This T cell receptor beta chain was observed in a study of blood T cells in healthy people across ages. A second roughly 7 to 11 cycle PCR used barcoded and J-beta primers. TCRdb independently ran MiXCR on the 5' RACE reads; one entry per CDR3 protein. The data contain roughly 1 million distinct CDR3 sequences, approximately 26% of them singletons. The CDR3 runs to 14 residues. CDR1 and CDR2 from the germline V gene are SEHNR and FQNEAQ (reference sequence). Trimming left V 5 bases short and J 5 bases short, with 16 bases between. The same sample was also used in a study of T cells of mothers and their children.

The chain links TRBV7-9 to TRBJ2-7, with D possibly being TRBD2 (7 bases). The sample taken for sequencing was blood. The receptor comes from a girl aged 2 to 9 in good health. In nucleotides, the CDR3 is TGTGCCAGCAGCGAGAGGCTAGGGGGGGACGAGCAGTACTTC. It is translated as CASSERLGGDEQYF.